The 6 T cell receptor beta chains reported below all come from one sample, sequenced in a study of blood T cell repertoires in COVID-19. Method: immunoSEQ multiplex PCR; TCRdb's copy keeps in-frame clones and lacks some. The data contain a few hundred thousand clones, approximately 90% of them seen just once; the ten biggest clones take up 1.4%. Material: PBMCs or T cells enriched from blood (not recorded which). These receptors were taken from a woman under 30 who had been exposed to COVID-19.

The chain recombines TRBV19 with TRBJ2-1; the D gene is possibly TRBD1 (6 bases). Trimming left V 7 bases short and J 6 bases short, with 13 bases between. CDR1 is LNHDA and CDR2 is SQIVND in the germline V gene (reference sequence). The CDR3 length is 13 residues. In nucleotides, the CDR3 is TGTGCCAGTACTCCACAGGGTTCCAATGAGCAGTTCTTC. This codes for CASTPQGSNEQFF.

This chain uses TRBV19 with TRBJ1-6, with D unclear. This CDR3 has 14 amino acids. Per the germline V gene, CDR1 is LNHDA and CDR2 is SQIVND (reference sequence). The ends were cut back, 5 bases at V and 4 bases at J, with 9 bases in the middle. The CDR3 DNA reads TGTGCCAGTAGTGGCACGGAGTATAATTCACCCCTCCACTTT. It is translated as CASSGTEYNSPLHF.

V gene TRBV4-3 combines with J gene TRBJ2-3, with 7 nucleotides matching TRBD2. J gave up 2 bases and V 0 bases, and 2 bases lay outside the gene matches. The CDR3 spans 15 residues. CDR1 is LGHNA and CDR2 is YSLEER in the germline V gene. Here the CDR3 DNA reads TGCGCCAGCAGCCAAGAACGGGGGGTCACAGATACGCAGTATTTT. It codes for CASSQERGVTDTQYF.

The rearrangement uses TRBV11-1 and TRBJ2-5; D may be TRBD1 (5 bases). This CDR3 is built from 15 residues. V lost 1 base and J 5 bases, leaving 14 bases between the germline ends. CDR1 is SGHAT and CDR2 is FQDESV in the germline V gene (reference sequence). The CDR3 is CASSLDSGIVETQYF. DNA of the CDR3: TGTGCCAGCAGCTTAGATTCAGGGATTGTGGAGACCCAGTACTTC.

The chain employs TRBV28 and TRBJ2-7; TRBD1 is a possible D gene (5 bases). From germline, CDR1 is MDHEN and CDR2 SYDVKM. The length of the CDR3 is 13 residues. Trimming stripped 7 bases from V and 0 bases from J, with 10 bases between. The CDR3 protein is CASKGQSSYEQYF. Written as DNA, the CDR3 is TGTGCCAGCAAGGGGCAGAGCTCCTACGAGCAGTACTTC.

The rearrangement uses TRBV7-9 and TRBJ2-5, with D possibly TRBD1 on 5 matching bases. V dropped 2 bases and J dropped 5 bases, with 18 bases sitting between them. The CDR3 length is 16 residues. The germline gives CDR1 SEHNR, CDR2 FQNEAQ (reference sequence). The DNA of the CDR3 is TGTGCCAGCAGCTTATTGTCCCTAGGGGCCAGGGAGACCCAGTACTTC. As protein: CASSLLSLGARETQYF.